The table lists the clone carrying this T cell receptor beta chain with many counts. The data are from a study of response to subunit inactivated influenza vaccine. This CDR3 is 13 amino acids long. With 5 bases removed from V and 6 bases from J, the gap between germline ends came to 12 bases. Germline CDR1 KGHDR, CDR2 SFDVKD. TCRdb reprocessed the RT-PCR reads via MiXCR and lists one record per CDR3 protein. The sample records under 500,000 distinct CDR3 sequences, approximately 9.9% being singletons. The sequencing used PBMCs from blood, collected 45 days after vaccination. The chain links TRBV24-1 to TRBJ1-2; possible D gene TRBD1, 5 bases. The sequence was obtained from a man in his fifties or sixties who received an inactivated influenza vaccine. The CDR3 reads CATSVAGNDGYTF. The CDR3 DNA follows: TGTGCCACCAGTGTCGCAGGGAACGATGGCTACACCTTC.